These 18 T cell receptor beta chains originate from one sample sequenced in a study of control samples from healthy donors and cancer patients. Profiled with immunoSEQ multiplex PCR; TCRdb holds only in-frame clones, not every one. The sample consists of roughly 130,000 clones, 75% to 95% of them appearing once. Material: blood. Receptors were obtained from a man between 18 and 35 years old in good health.

This clone was recorded only once. The chain carries TRBV5-4 and TRBJ2-1; a possible D gene is TRBD1 (6 bases). V was trimmed by 0 bases and J by 3 bases, leaving 10 bases between them. The germline CDR1 and CDR2 sequences are SGHNT and YYREEE (reference sequence). The CDR3 length is 15 residues. The CDR3 here is CASSLGTESYNEQFF. Here the CDR3 DNA reads TGTGCCAGCAGCTTGGGGACAGAGAGCTACAATGAGCAGTTCTTC.

V usage is TRBV28 and J usage is TRBJ1-1, with 10 bases matching TRBD1. J lost 4 bases, V lost 5 bases, and 7 bases had no gene match. Germline V gene data show CDR1 as MDHEN and CDR2 as SYDVKM. The CDR3 totals 15 residues. CDR3 in amino acids: CASSPSRTGGTEAFF. CDR3 coding DNA: TGTGCCAGCAGTCCCTCTCGGACAGGGGGCACTGAAGCTTTCTTT.

The gene calls are TRBV7-3 and TRBJ2-3; 10 bases fit TRBD2. J was trimmed by 0 bases and V by 0 bases; bases with no gene match: 0. CDR3 size: 16 residues. Germline CDR1 is SGHTA and CDR2 is FQGTGA. The CDR3 DNA reads TGTGCCAGCAGCTTAACAGCGGGGGGGAGCACAGATACGCAGTATTTT. Its translation is CASSLTAGGSTDTQYF.

This sequence joins TRBV6-5 and TRBJ2-1; D is possibly TRBD2 (5 bases). There are 12 residues in the CDR3. V was cut by 3 bases and J by 8 bases, with 8 bases left in between. CDR1 is MNHEY, CDR2 SVGAGI, per germline. CDR3 sequence reads: CASSYGEYEQFF. The CDR3 bases are TGTGCCAGCAGTTATGGGGAGTATGAGCAGTTCTTC.

The J gene is TRBJ2-7, the V gene TRBV5-6; D may match TRBD1 or TRBD2 (6 bases each). Germline CDR1 and CDR2: SGHDT and YYEEEE. V lost 0 bases and J lost 3, with 13 bases in between. This CDR3 is built from 15 residues. The CDR3 nucleotides are TGTGCCAGCAGCTTGGCGTTCAGGGGAGGCTACGAGCAGTACTTC. It encodes CASSLAFRGGYEQYF.

The CDR3 nucleotides read TGTGCCAGCAGCTTGTCCCCGAGCCCTGGAAACACCATATATTTT. Translating it yields CASSLSPSPGNTIYF. The V and J genes are TRBV2 and TRBJ1-3, with no clear D. From germline, CDR1 is SNHLY and CDR2 FYNNEI. V lost 6 bases, J lost 2 bases, and 14 bases lay in between. CDR3 size: 15 residues.

The rearrangement links TRBV11-2 to TRBJ2-7; 7 bases agree with TRBD1. From germline, CDR1 is SGHAT and CDR2 FQNNGV. CDR3 length: 15 amino acids. J lost 3 bases, V lost 1 base, and 6 bases had no gene match. The DNA for the CDR3 is TGTGCCAGCAGCTTAGGACAGGGCGGGTACTACGAGCAGTACTTC. Protein sequence: CASSLGQGGYYEQYF.

The chain uses TRBV28 and TRBJ2-1, with D possibly being TRBD1 (6 bases). This CDR3 has 13 amino acids. The germline CDR1 and CDR2 sequences are MDHEN and SYDVKM. V lost 4 bases to trimming and J lost 4 bases, with 8 bases between them. CDR3 protein: CASSSGQYNEQFF. The DNA for the CDR3 is TGTGCCAGCAGTTCGGGACAATACAATGAGCAGTTCTTC. Supplemented by reference TRBV28 and TRBJ2-1, the full variable domain reads DVKVTQSSRYLVKRTGEKVFLECVQDMDHENMFWYRQDPGLGLRLIYFSYDVKMKEKGDIPEGYSVSREKKERFSLILESASTNQTSMYLCASSSGQYNEQFFGPGTRLTVL.

This clone appeared a few times. V is TRBV18 and J is TRBJ1-1, with D maybe TRBD1 (5 bases). The CDR3 covers 17 residues. Germline assignment: CDR1 KGHSH and CDR2 LQKENI. Trimming removed 1 base from V and 0 bases from J, with 15 bases in between. The CDR3 sequence: CASSPRSGNSMNTEAFF. For the CDR3, the DNA is TGTGCCAGCTCACCACGGTCAGGGAATAGTATGAACACTGAAGCTTTCTTT.

V is TRBV7-3 and J is TRBJ2-3; 12 bases agree with TRBD2. Losses at the gene ends were 5 bases for V and 4 bases for J; bases not matched to a gene: 7. The CDR3 contains 16 residues. Germline CDR1 reads SGHTA; CDR2 reads FQGTGA. This CDR3 reads CASSLGLAGLSDTQYF. The CDR3 DNA follows: TGTGCCAGCAGCCTAGGACTAGCGGGATTGTCAGATACGCAGTATTTT.

This chain links TRBV9 with TRBJ2-1; TRBD2 aligns across 7 bases. J gave up 0 bases and V 4 bases, and 10 bases lay outside the gene matches. The CDR3 has 17 residues. Germline V gene sequence: CDR1 SGDLS, CDR2 YYNGEE. CDR3 in DNA: TGTGCCAGCAGCCACCAGAGCGGGGCAAGCTCCTACAATGAGCAGTTCTTC. As protein: CASSHQSGASSYNEQFF.

The chain links TRBV11-2 to TRBJ2-3, with D unresolved. The germline V gene has CDR1 SGHAT and CDR2 FQNNGV. Deletions cut 2 bases from V and 3 bases from J, with 12 bases between. CDR3 length: 15 residues. The chain's CDR3 is CASSLTGSWTDTQYF. Written as DNA, the CDR3 is TGTGCCAGCAGCTTAACTGGTAGCTGGACAGATACGCAGTATTTT.

The genes are TRBV9 and TRBJ2-1; tentatively, D is TRBD1 (5 bases). Germline V lookup: CDR1 SGDLS, CDR2 YYNGEE. V shed 0 bases and J shed 6 bases, with 7 bases lying between them. The CDR3 extends over 13 amino acids. CDR3 sequence reads: CASSVDRGNEQFF. The DNA of the CDR3 is TGTGCCAGCAGCGTAGATAGGGGCAATGAGCAGTTCTTC.

The rearrangement uses TRBV5-1 and TRBJ1-2, with 7 bases aligning to TRBD1. V lost 4 bases, J lost 7 bases, and 7 bases stayed unmatched. From germline, CDR1 is SGHRS and CDR2 YFSETQ. CDR3 length equals 13 residues. The CDR3 region has the DNA TGCGCCAGCAGCGTGACAGGGCAGGGTGGCTACACCTTC. This codes for CASSVTGQGGYTF.

A remark on this clone: In the same sample, other DNA sequences code for this CDR3. This chain links TRBV5-1 with TRBJ2-4; D uncertain. This CDR3 spans 15 amino acids. Germline V gives CDR1 SGHRS, CDR2 YFSETQ. V gave up 0 bases and J gave up 0 bases, with 7 bases separating them. The CDR3 nucleotides are TGCGCCAGCAGCTTGGGGCAGTTAGCCAAAAACATTCAGTACTTC. Translated: CASSLGQLAKNIQYF. The full variable domain, its missing parts supplied by reference TRBV5-1 and TRBJ2-4, is KAGVTQTPRYLIKTRGQQVTLSCSPISGHRSVSWYQQTPGQGLQFLFEYFSETQRNKGNFPGRFSGRQFSNSRSEMNVSTLELGDSALYLCASSLGQLAKNIQYFGAGTRLSVL.

The chain has TRBV25-1 and TRBJ1-2, with a possible D match to TRBD1 (6 bases). The ends were cut back, 1 base at V and 4 bases at J, with 22 bases in the middle. The CDR3 has 18 amino acids. CDR1 and CDR2 from the germline V gene are MGHDK and SYGVNS. CDR3 protein: CASSESVTGLTDGYGYTF. The CDR3 region has the DNA TGTGCCAGCAGTGAATCAGTGACAGGACTAACTGATGGCTATGGCTACACCTTC.

This chain uses TRBV5-1 with TRBJ2-3; 9 bases agree with TRBD1. This CDR3 has 16 residues. After removal of 2 bases from V and 3 bases from J, the junction contained 7 bases not matched to a gene. Germline V gives CDR1 SGHRS, CDR2 YFSETQ. The CDR3 DNA sequence: TGCGCCAGCAGCTTTTTAAGACAGGGGGGAACAGATACGCAGTATTTT. Its protein is CASSFLRQGGTDTQYF.

This rearrangement joins TRBV6-5 to TRBJ2-2; no definite D call. Per the germline V gene, CDR1 is MNHEY and CDR2 is SVGAGI. Trimming cost V 0 bases and J 5 bases, with 4 bases left between them. The CDR3 consists of 13 residues. The CDR3 sequence: CASSYSRTGELFF. CDR3 nucleotide sequence: TGTGCCAGCAGTTACTCCAGGACCGGGGAGCTGTTTTTT.